This T cell receptor beta chain was found in a study of blood T cells in healthy people across ages. Overall study findings and caveats: For the donors, CMV status was unknown and possibly confounded expanded clonotype changes. Total diversity from one million sequenced T cells was likely underestimated.

This clonotype came up a few times. Its antigen is unidentified. A second PCR of 7 to 11 cycles used a sample-barcoded 5' primer and a J-beta primer mix. CDR3-containing paired-end reads numbering at least 2.5 million came from each sample. TCRdb re-derived calls from the 5' RACE reads in MiXCR, one entry per CDR3 protein. The data hold 850,000 to 1,100,000 distinct CDR3 sequences, with around two fifths observed a single time. Ranging in age from about 6 to 100, the donors were healthy Caucasian individuals from Russia. CDR3 size: 16 residues. Losses at the gene ends were 6 bases for V and 3 bases for J; bases not matched to a gene: 10.

V is TRBV12-3 or TRBV12-4 and J is TRBJ2-3; 9 bases are shared with TRBD1. The receptor was derived from a man in his late teens or twenties in good health. Sequencing was performed on blood. CDR3 region: CASSRILDRGTDTQYF. The CDR3 nucleotides read TGTGCCAGCAGCCGAATTCTGGACAGGGGTACAGATACGCAGTATTTT.